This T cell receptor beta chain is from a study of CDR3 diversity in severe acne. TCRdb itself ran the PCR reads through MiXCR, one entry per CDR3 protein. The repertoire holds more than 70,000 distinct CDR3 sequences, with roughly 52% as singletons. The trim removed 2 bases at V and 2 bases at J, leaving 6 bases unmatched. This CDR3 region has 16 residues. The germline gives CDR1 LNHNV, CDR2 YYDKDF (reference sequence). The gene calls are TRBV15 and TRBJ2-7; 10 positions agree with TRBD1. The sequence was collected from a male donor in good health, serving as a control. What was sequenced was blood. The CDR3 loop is CATSRPRGQGTYEQYF. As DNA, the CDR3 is TGTGCCACCAGCAGACCACGGGGACAGGGGACCTACGAGCAGTACTTC.